Presented here are 3 T cell receptor beta chains from one specimen sequenced in a study of regulatory T cells in long-lasting Graves disease. In building TCR beta libraries, iRepertoire HTBI primers were used together with Arm-PCR of CDR3 regions. TCRdb fed the multiplex PCR reads into MiXCR, producing one record per CDR3 protein. The table includes some 450,000 distinct CDR3 sequences, roughly a quarter detected once. As to time point: persistent/refractory GD, antithyroid drugs over 5 years with positive TRAb. Construction of the TCR library relied on RNA isolated from PBMCs. Material: peripheral blood mononuclear cells (PBMCs), obtained when the disease was refractory, from a patient treated with antithyroid drugs. These receptors were obtained from a female donor with Graves disease.

DNA for the CDR3: TGTGCCAGTAGCGAATACAGGGAGCGCTATGGCTACACCTTC. Translation gives CASSEYRERYGYTF. This chain joins TRBV19 and TRBJ1-2, with D possibly matching TRBD1 (6 bases). Per the germline V gene, CDR1 is LNHDA and CDR2 is SQIVND (reference sequence). The germline V and J ends were trimmed by 6 bases and 4 bases, with 15 bases remaining between them. This CDR3 comprises 14 residues.

The J gene is TRBJ1-1, the V gene TRBV5-1, with TRBD1 matching over 8 bases. Germline V gives CDR1 SGHRS, CDR2 YFSETQ. With V trimmed by 8 bases and J by 5 bases, 14 bases remained unmatched. CDR3 size: 15 residues. In DNA form, the CDR3 reads TGCGCCAGTCAAACCCGGACAGGGAGGAGTACTGAAGCTTTCTTT. Translated: CASQTRTGRSTEAFF.

This chain uses TRBV6-1 with TRBJ2-2; TRBD2 agrees at 8 bases. The germline V gene has CDR1 MNHNS and CDR2 SASEGT. V dropped 6 bases and J dropped 0; count of bases not matched to a gene: 6. CDR3 length: 16 amino acids. CDR3 in amino acids: CASRAIAGPNTGELFF. CDR3 bases: TGTGCCAGCAGGGCTATAGCGGGGCCGAACACCGGGGAGCTGTTTTTT.